This entry lists 16 T cell receptor beta chains sequenced from one sample in a study of blood T cell repertoires in COVID-19. Assay used: immunoSEQ multiplex PCR; TCRdb lists only in-frame clones, some missing. The sample shows under 250,000 clones, 90% to 95% of them seen only once. The sample was peripheral blood. All receptors derive from a man in his sixties with COVID-19, enrolled during active disease.

J is TRBJ1-3 and V is TRBV7-9; no reliable D call. CDR1 and CDR2 from the germline V gene are SEHNR and FQNEAQ (reference sequence). The ends were cut back, 7 bases at V and 0 bases at J, with 7 bases in the middle. The CDR3 totals 13 residues. The CDR3: CASNSASGNTIYF. The CDR3 nucleotides read TGTGCCAGCAATAGTGCCTCTGGAAACACCATATATTTT. Full variable domain (outside the CDR3, taken from reference TRBV7-9 and TRBJ1-3): DTGVSQNPRHKITKRGQNVTFRCDPISEHNRLYWYRQTLGQGPEFLTYFQNEAQLEKSRLLSDRFSAERPKGSFSTLEIQRTEQGDSAMYLCASNSASGNTIYFGEGSWLTVV.

The genes are TRBV6-2 or TRBV6-3 and TRBJ2-2; 9 nucleotides line up with TRBD2. This CDR3 spans 15 amino acids. Trimming removed 6 bases from V and 5 bases from J; junction bases left unmatched: 7. Germline V gene data show CDR1 as MNHEY and CDR2 as SVGEGT. CDR3 nucleotides: TGTGCCAGCAGGCCTCTAGCGGGACAGACCGGGGAGCTGTTTTTT. As protein: CASRPLAGQTGELFF.

V gene TRBV3-1 (or the pseudogene TRBV3-2) combines with J gene TRBJ1-4, with TRBD1 as a possible D gene (5 bases). The CDR3 runs to 14 residues. V shed 1 base and J shed 5 bases, with 8 bases lying between them. The germline V gene has CDR1 LGHDT and CDR2 YNNKEL (reference sequence). This chain's CDR3 is CASSQAGLNEKLFF. CDR3 in DNA: TGTGCCAGCAGCCAAGCGGGACTGAATGAAAAACTGTTTTTT.

The chain is built from TRBV4-2 and TRBJ2-3; TRBD2 matches 7 bases. This CDR3 has 17 amino acids. In germline, CDR1 is LGHNA, CDR2 YNFKEQ. Losses at the gene ends were 5 bases for V and 0 bases for J; bases not matched to a gene: 11. CDR3 loop: CASSIGSSGSSTDTQYF. CDR3 nucleotides: TGTGCCAGCAGCATTGGATCTAGCGGAAGCAGCACAGATACGCAGTATTTT.

V is TRBV19 and J is TRBJ1-6; 7 bases map to TRBD1. With V trimmed by 5 bases and J by 0 bases, 4 bases remained unmatched. The length of the CDR3 is 16 residues. Looked up from germline, CDR1 is LNHDA and CDR2 is SQIVND (reference sequence). In DNA form, the CDR3 reads TGTGCCAGTAGTCCTCGACAGGGCTCCTATAATTCACCCCTCCACTTT. Translated, it gives CASSPRQGSYNSPLHF.

This chain joins TRBV28 and TRBJ2-3, with 12 bases lining up with TRBD2. Germline-derived CDR1 and CDR2 are MDHEN and SYDVKM. This CDR3 is built from 14 residues. V shed 11 bases, J shed 5 bases, and the junction held 8 bases outside the gene matches. CDR3 in amino acids: CASRLAGVVDTQYF. The DNA for the CDR3 is TGTGCCTCCCGACTAGCGGGAGTAGTAGATACGCAGTATTTT.

V and J are TRBV2 and TRBJ2-1; TRBD2 matches 14 bases. Germline CDR1 and CDR2: SNHLY and FYNNEI. The CDR3 runs to 14 residues. Trimming at V came to 6 bases and at J to 15 bases, leaving 10 bases not matched to a gene. The CDR3 is CASRAGTSGGRGFF. CDR3 nucleotides: TGTGCCAGCAGGGCCGGGACTAGCGGGGGCCGCGGGTTCTTC. Complete variable domain (other parts from reference TRBV2 and TRBJ2-1): EPEVTQTPSHQVTQMGQEVILRCVPISNHLYFYWYRQILGQKVEFLVSFYNNEISEKSEIFDDQFSVERPDGSNFTLKIRSTKLEDSAMYFCASRAGTSGGRGFFGPGTRLTVL.

The gene calls are TRBV20-1 and TRBJ1-5; D remains unclear. The CDR3 length is 13 residues. Trimming removed 3 bases at V and 1 base at J, with 7 bases between. CDR1 is DFQATT and CDR2 is SNEGSKA in the germline V gene (reference sequence). CDR3 nucleotides: TGCAGTGCTAGTGCCACAAGCAATCAGCCCCAGCATTTT. It yields the protein CSASATSNQPQHF.

The genes are TRBV19 and TRBJ1-2, with 8 bases aligning to TRBD1. The V segment lost 6 bases and the J segment 4 bases; nucleotides outside the gene matches: 10. Germline CDR1 LNHDA, CDR2 SQIVND (reference sequence). The length of the CDR3 is 15 residues. Here the CDR3 reads CASSTVLDRVYGYTF. In DNA form, the CDR3 reads TGTGCCAGTAGCACGGTCTTGGACAGGGTCTATGGCTACACCTTC.

The chain recombines TRBV7-6 with TRBJ2-7; TRBD2 matches at 8 bases. Germline lookup yields CDR1 SGHVS and CDR2 FNYEAQ. Germline trimming cut 4 bases from V and 2 bases from J; bases unmatched to any gene: 7. This CDR3 comprises 15 residues. CDR3 region: CASSSREGLTYEQYF. The CDR3 nucleotides read TGTGCCAGCAGCTCCCGGGAGGGGCTCACCTACGAGCAGTACTTC.

Here the CDR3 reads CASTLGGAATNEKLFF. CDR3 coding DNA: TGTGCCAGCACCTTGGGCGGGGCTGCAACTAATGAAAAACTGTTTTTT. V is TRBV7-9 and J is TRBJ1-4; tentative D call: TRBD1 (5 bases). From germline, CDR1 is SEHNR and CDR2 FQNEAQ (reference sequence). This CDR3 comprises 16 residues. Trimming took 7 bases from V and 0 from J, leaving 15 bases between them. Based on the CDR3 plus reference TRBV7-9 and TRBJ1-4, the full variable domain is DTGVSQNPRHKITKRGQNVTFRCDPISEHNRLYWYRQTLGQGPEFLTYFQNEAQLEKSRLLSDRFSAERPKGSFSTLEIQRTEQGDSAMYLCASTLGGAATNEKLFFGSGTQLSVL.

The V call is TRBV28, the J call TRBJ1-2, with 7 bases aligning to TRBD1. V lost 5 bases, J lost 4 bases, and 10 bases stayed unmatched. The CDR3 extends over 15 amino acids. Germline CDR1 MDHEN, CDR2 SYDVKM. Here the CDR3 DNA reads TGTGCCAGCAGTGAGAACAGGGGTGAAGTCTATGGCTACACCTTC. Translation gives CASSENRGEVYGYTF.

The chain carries TRBV4-1 and TRBJ2-7; the match to TRBD1 covers 7 bases. Germline CDR1 reads MGHRA; CDR2 reads YSYEKL. The CDR3 runs to 18 residues. V lost 2 bases to trimming and J lost 3 bases; unmatched junction nucleotides: 16. The CDR3 nucleotides read TGCGCCAGCAGCCAATACCCAGACCCGGGACAGAAATACTACGAGCAGTACTTC. This codes for CASSQYPDPGQKYYEQYF.

The chain couples TRBV19 to TRBJ2-7; TRBD2 matches at 14 bases. The CDR3 loop spans 19 amino acids. V was clipped by 2 bases and J by 0 bases; unmatched bases: 9. The germline V gene encodes CDR1 LNHDA and CDR2 SQIVND (reference sequence). CDR3 sequence: CASSISAGTSGRGSYEQYF. The DNA for the CDR3 is TGTGCCAGTAGTATATCAGCCGGGACTAGCGGGAGAGGCTCCTACGAGCAGTACTTC.

The chain recombines TRBV10-2 with TRBJ2-7; 7 nucleotides agree with TRBD1. The germline V gene has CDR1 WSHSY and CDR2 SAAADI. The CDR3 runs 16 residues. The trim removed 0 bases at V and 0 bases at J, leaving 5 bases unmatched. CDR3 in amino acids: CASSESRTGGSYEQYF. CDR3 nucleotides: TGCGCCAGCAGTGAGTCGAGGACAGGTGGCTCCTACGAGCAGTACTTC.

The genes are TRBV6-5 and TRBJ1-4; perhaps TRBD1 as D (6 bases). The CDR3 totals 13 residues. CDR1 is MNHEY and CDR2 is SVGAGI in the germline V gene. The V and J ends lost 5 bases and 5 bases respectively, with 9 bases between them. CDR3 sequence reads: CASSKRGNEKLFF. CDR3 in DNA: TGTGCCAGCAGTAAAAGGGGGAATGAAAAACTGTTTTTT.